The clone carrying this T cell receptor beta chain was found many times. Its antigen remains unidentified. Each 10 ml fresh peripheral blood draw supplied the PBMCs. RNA transcripts provided the source from which TCR beta CDR3 regions were amplified. The primer set for the first-round RT-PCR of the TCR CDR3 was HTBI. TCRdb analysed the multiplex PCR reads with MiXCR anew, one entry per CDR3 protein. In the table there are roughly 240,000 distinct CDR3 sequences, about a sixth of which are singletons. The data were obtained in a study of T cells in Graves' hyperthyroidism and ophthalmopathy. Study observations and caveats: Among thyroid clonotypes expanded above 0.001, most also appeared in blood. Ophthalmopathy onset followed model prediction by a median around six months.

This CDR3 region has 12 residues. CDR1 DFQATT and CDR2 SNEGSKA come from the germline V gene (reference sequence). The sample taken for sequencing was blood. The chain couples TRBV20-1 to TRBJ1-1, with D perhaps matching TRBD1 (6 bases). The TCR sequence derives from a woman under 30 with Graves' ophthalmopathy. The CDR3, as DNA: TGCAGGAGGGACACGGATCGAACTGAAGCTTTCTTT. Translated, it gives CRRDTDRTEAFF.